The T cell receptor (beta chain) described here comes from a study of blood T cell repertoires in COVID-19. Whole-study context: The United States, Italy and Spain provided the acute and convalescent COVID-19 samples.

Measured with immunoSEQ multiplex PCR; TCRdb has only the in-frame clones, and not every one. The sample consists of about 91,000 clones, 80% to 90% of them appearing once. Trimming removed 1 base at V and 1 base at J, with 8 bases between. The germline CDR1 and CDR2 sequences are SGHDT and YYEEEE. The CDR3 is 14 amino acids. This chain joins TRBV5-6 and TRBJ1-2; D remains ambiguous. This clonotype originated in a woman in her 70s with acute or convalescent COVID-19. Source material: peripheral blood. CDR3 sequence (DNA): TGTGCCAGCAGCTTGTGGAGCGATAACTATGGCTACACCTTC. Translated: CASSLWSDNYGYTF.